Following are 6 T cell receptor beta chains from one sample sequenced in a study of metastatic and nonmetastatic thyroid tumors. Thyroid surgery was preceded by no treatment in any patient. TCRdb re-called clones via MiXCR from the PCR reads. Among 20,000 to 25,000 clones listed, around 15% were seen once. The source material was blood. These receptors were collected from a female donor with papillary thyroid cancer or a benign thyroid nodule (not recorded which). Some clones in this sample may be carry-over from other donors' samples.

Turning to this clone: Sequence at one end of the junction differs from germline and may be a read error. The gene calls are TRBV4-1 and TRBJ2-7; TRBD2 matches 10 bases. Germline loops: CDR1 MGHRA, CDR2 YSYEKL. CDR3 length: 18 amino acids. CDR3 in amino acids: CASSQALSASGSSYEQHF. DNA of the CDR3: TGCGCCAGCAGCCAAGCCCTTTCCGCTAGCGGGAGTTCCTACGAGCAGCACTTC.

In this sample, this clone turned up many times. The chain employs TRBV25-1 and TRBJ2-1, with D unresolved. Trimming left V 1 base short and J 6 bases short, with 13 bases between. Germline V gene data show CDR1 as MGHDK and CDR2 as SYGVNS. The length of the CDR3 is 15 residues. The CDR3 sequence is CASSESGGDCNEQFF. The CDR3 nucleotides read TGTGCCAGCAGTGAATCTGGTGGGGATTGCAATGAGCAGTTCTTC.

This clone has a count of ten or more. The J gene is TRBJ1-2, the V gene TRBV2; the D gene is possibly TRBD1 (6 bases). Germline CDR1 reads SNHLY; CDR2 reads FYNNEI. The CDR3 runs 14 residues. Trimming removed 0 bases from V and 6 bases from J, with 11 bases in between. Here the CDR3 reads CASSEAGQRDGYTF. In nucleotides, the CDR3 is TGTGCCAGCAGTGAAGCAGGACAGCGCGATGGCTACACCTTC.

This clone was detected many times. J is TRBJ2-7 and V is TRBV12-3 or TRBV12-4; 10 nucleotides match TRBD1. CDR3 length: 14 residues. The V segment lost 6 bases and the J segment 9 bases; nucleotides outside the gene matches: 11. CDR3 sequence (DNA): TGTGCCAGCAGGGGGGGGACAGGGGCCTCCGGGCAGTACTTC. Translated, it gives CASRGGTGASGQYF.

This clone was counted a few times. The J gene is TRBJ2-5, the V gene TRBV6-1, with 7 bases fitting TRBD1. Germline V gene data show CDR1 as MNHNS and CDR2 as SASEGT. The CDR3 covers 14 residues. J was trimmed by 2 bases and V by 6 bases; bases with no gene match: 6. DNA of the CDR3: TGTGCCAGCAGGCCGGGACAGCCACAAGAGACCCAGTACTTC. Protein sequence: CASRPGQPQETQYF.

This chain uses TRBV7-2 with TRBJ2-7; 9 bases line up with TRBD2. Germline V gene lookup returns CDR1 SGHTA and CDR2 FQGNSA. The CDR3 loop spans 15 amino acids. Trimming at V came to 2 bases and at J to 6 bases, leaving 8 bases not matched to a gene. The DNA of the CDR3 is TGTGCCAGCAGCTTATCATTAGCGGGAGAAGGCGAGCAGTACTTC. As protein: CASSLSLAGEGEQYF.